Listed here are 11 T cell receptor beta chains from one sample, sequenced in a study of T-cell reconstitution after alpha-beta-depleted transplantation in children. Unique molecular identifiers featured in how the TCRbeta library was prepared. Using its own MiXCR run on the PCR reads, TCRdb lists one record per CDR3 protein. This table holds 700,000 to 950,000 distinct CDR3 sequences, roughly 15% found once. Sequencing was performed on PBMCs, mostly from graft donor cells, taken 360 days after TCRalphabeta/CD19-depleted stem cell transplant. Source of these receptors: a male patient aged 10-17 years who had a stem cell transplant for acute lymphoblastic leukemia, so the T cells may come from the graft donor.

The CDR3 DNA is TGTGCCAGTAGTTTCCGCGTGGGATCACCCCTCCACTTT. It translates to CASSFRVGSPLHF. The chain joins TRBV19 to TRBJ1-6, with no clear D. Trimming pared 5 bases from V and 10 bases from J, leaving 12 bases between. The V gene's germline CDR1 is LNHDA and CDR2 SQIVND (reference sequence). CDR3 length: 13 residues. Full variable domain (rest looked up from reference TRBV19 and TRBJ1-6): DGGITQSPKYLFRKEGQNVTLSCEQNLNHDAMYWYRQDPGQGLRLIYYSQIVNDFQKGDIAEGYSVSREKKESFPLTVTSAQKNPTAFYLCASSFRVGSPLHFGNGTRLTVT.

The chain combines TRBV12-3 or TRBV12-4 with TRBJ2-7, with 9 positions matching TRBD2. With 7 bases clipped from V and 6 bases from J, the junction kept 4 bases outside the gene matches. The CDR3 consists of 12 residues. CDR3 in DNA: TGTGCCAGCACTAGCGGGATCGGCGAGCAGTACTTC. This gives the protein CASTSGIGEQYF.

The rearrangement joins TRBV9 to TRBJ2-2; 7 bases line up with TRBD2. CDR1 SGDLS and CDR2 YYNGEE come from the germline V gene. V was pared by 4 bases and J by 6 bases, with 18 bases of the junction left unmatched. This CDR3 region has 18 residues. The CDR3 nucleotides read TGTGCCAGCAGCTTGAGAGGATGGCCAGCGGGAAGGGCCGGGGAGCTGTTTTTT. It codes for CASSLRGWPAGRAGELFF. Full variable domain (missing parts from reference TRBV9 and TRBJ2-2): DSGVTQTPKHLITATGQRVTLRCSPRSGDLSVYWYQQSLDQGLQFLIQYYNGEERAKGNILERFSAQQFPDLHSELNLSSLELGDSALYFCASSLRGWPAGRAGELFFGEGSRLTVL.

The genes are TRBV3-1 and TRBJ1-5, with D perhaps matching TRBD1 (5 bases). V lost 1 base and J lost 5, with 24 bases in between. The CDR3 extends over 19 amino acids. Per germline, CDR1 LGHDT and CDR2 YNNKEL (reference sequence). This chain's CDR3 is CASSQGRREGTALYQPQHF. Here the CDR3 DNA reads TGTGCCAGCAGCCAAGGACGTCGGGAAGGGACCGCCTTATATCAGCCCCAGCATTTT.

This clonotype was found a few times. CDR3 in DNA: TGTGCCAGCAGCCCTCGCCTCCTAGCGTACGAGCAGTACTTC. Its translation is CASSPRLLAYEQYF. This rearrangement joins TRBV7-2 to TRBJ2-7, with D possibly matching TRBD2 (6 bases). Trimming pared 5 bases from V and 4 bases from J, leaving 15 bases between. Germline CDR1 reads SGHTA; CDR2 reads FQGNSA. CDR3 length: 14 amino acids. The full variable domain, rest sourced from reference TRBV7-2 and TRBJ2-7, is GAGVSQSPSNKVTEKGKDVELRCDPISGHTALYWYRQSLGQGLEFLIYFQGNSAPDKSGLPSDRFSAERTGGSVSTLTIQRTQQEDSAVYLCASSPRLLAYEQYFGPGTRLTVT.

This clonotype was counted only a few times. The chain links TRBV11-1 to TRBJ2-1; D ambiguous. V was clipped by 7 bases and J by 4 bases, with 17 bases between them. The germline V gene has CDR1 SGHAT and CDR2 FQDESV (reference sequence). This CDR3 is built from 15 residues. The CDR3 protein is CASNPGSLWYNEQFF. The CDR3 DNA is TGTGCCAGCAATCCCGGGTCGTTGTGGTACAATGAGCAGTTCTTC.

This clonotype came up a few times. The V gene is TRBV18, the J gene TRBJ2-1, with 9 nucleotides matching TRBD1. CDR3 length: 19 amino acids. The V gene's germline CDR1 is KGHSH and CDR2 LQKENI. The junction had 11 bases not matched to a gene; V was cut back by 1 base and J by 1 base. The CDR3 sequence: CASSPRITGGWKSYNEQFF. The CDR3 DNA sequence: TGTGCCAGCTCACCACGAATTACAGGGGGCTGGAAATCCTACAATGAGCAGTTCTTC.

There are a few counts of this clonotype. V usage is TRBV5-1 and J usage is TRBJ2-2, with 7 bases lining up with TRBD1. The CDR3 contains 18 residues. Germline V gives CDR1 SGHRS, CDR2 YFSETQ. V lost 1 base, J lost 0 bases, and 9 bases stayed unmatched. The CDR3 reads CASSLRAPQGANTGELFF. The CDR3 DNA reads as TGCGCCAGCAGCTTGAGGGCCCCGCAGGGGGCGAACACCGGGGAGCTGTTTTTT.

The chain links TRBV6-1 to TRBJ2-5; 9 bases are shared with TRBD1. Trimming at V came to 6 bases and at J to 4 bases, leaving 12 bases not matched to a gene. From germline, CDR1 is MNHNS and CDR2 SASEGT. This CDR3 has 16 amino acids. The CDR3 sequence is CASRPGTGWRGETQYF. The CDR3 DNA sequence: TGTGCCAGCAGACCCGGGACAGGGTGGCGTGGAGAGACCCAGTACTTC.

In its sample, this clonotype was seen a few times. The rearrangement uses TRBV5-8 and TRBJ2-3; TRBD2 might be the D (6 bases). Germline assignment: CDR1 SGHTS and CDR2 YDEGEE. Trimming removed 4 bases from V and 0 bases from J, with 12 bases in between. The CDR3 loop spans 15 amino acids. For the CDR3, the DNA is TGTGCCAGCAGCGCTTCGGGACTCAGCACAGATACGCAGTATTTT. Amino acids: CASSASGLSTDTQYF.

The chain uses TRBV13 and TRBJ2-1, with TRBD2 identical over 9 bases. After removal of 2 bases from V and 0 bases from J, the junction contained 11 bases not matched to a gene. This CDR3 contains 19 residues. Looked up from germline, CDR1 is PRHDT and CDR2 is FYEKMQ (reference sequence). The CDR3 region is CASSLRGTSPPYSYNEQFF. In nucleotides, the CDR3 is TGTGCCAGCAGCTTAAGGGGGACTAGCCCCCCTTACTCCTACAATGAGCAGTTCTTC.